Presented here are 6 T cell receptor beta chains from one specimen sequenced in a study of cytomegalovirus exposure and HLA in healthy donors (dated by TCRdb to about 2017). The library came from the immunoSEQ multiplex PCR assay. For the multiplex PCR, a mixture combining 60 forward primers for TCR Vbeta segments and 13 reverse primers for TCR Jbeta segments was used. TCRdb took this table from immuneACCESS and kept in-frame rearrangements with V and J called. Such tables lack part of the clones; where checked against another copy, unresolved V genes explain under half of the gap, and the rest is unexplained. This sample comprises 170,000 or so clones, less than 85% of them detected only once. The ten largest make up 5.7% of the sample. Sequenced input: PBMCs. The receptors shown here come from a man between 35 and 55 years old in good health and CMV-seronegative.

This sequence joins TRBV9 and TRBJ1-6, with D perhaps matching TRBD1 (5 bases). Germline CDR1 is SGDLS and CDR2 is YYNGEE. Trimming shortened V by 0 bases and J by 10 bases, and 11 bases separated the two germline ends. The length of the CDR3 is 14 residues. CDR3 in DNA: TGTGCCAGCAGCGTAGAGGGCAGGGAATCACCCCTCCACTTT. Protein product: CASSVEGRESPLHF.

The V call is TRBV7-8, the J call TRBJ2-5, with 16 bases identical to TRBD2. The CDR3 has 16 amino acids. CDR1 is SGHVS and CDR2 is FQNEAQ in the germline V gene. V shed 5 bases and J 2 bases; nucleotides not matched to a gene: 2. The CDR3 reads CASSLGLAGGQETQYF. The CDR3 DNA reads TGTGCCAGCAGCCTGGGACTAGCGGGGGGGCAAGAGACCCAGTACTTC.

The J gene is TRBJ2-4, the V gene TRBV4-3; perhaps TRBD2 as D (6 bases). This CDR3 is built from 16 residues. The germline CDR1 and CDR2 sequences are LGHNA and YSLEER. V lost 0 bases and J 8 bases, leaving 17 bases between the germline ends. This CDR3 reads CASSQEATAGGDIQYF. CDR3 sequence (DNA): TGCGCCAGCAGCCAAGAAGCGACCGCCGGCGGGGACATTCAGTACTTC.

The chain couples TRBV19 to TRBJ2-2; 7 nucleotides match TRBD2. The ends lost 10 bases at V and 3 bases at J; junction bases unmatched: 14. CDR1 and CDR2 (germline): LNHDA, SQIVND (reference sequence). The CDR3 runs to 16 residues. The CDR3, as DNA: TGTGCCATCACAAAGGGCGGGAGTAGCGACACCGGGGAGCTGTTTTTT. Its translation: CAITKGGSSDTGELFF.

The rearrangement joins TRBV5-4 to TRBJ2-4, with 9 bases lining up with TRBD2. The CDR3 runs to 19 residues. Germline CDR1 and CDR2: SGHNT and YYREEE (reference sequence). J lost 0 bases, V lost 4 bases, and 14 bases had no gene match. In DNA, the CDR3 is TGTGCCAGCAGCCCTATTACGACTAGCGGAGGGGTAGCCAAAAACATTCAGTACTTC. Encoded protein: CASSPITTSGGVAKNIQYF.

The chain joins TRBV5-1 to TRBJ2-6; maybe TRBD1 (6 bases). Germline CDR1 and CDR2: SGHRS and YFSETQ. The CDR3 length is 15 residues. V was shortened by 1 base and J by 1 base, with 6 bases between the two germline ends. The CDR3 sequence: CASSLRGSGANVLTF. The CDR3 coding sequence is TGCGCCAGCAGCTTGAGGGGGTCTGGGGCCAACGTCCTGACTTTC.